This T cell receptor beta chain appears in the sequencing data of a study of cytomegalovirus exposure and HLA in healthy donors. Note on this clone: Antigen specificity is unknown.

Germline V CDR1 and CDR2: SGHRS, YFSETQ. Losses at the gene ends were 4 bases for V and 5 bases for J; bases not matched to a gene: 6. The CDR3 sequence is 14 residues long. Both 60 Vbeta primers and 13 Jbeta primers went into the PCR. The repertoire was sequenced with immunoSEQ multiplex PCR; TCRdb's copy has only in-frame clones and lacks some. Its table lists 150,000 to 200,000 clones. Points from the study as a whole: As a later analysis revealed, most CMV-associated TCR beta chains appeared HLA-restricted. Most TCR sequences were uncommon, yet certain public TCRs appeared in many donors. Only CMV serostatus was available as immune exposure information. Among the sequence variants, a highly shared cluster was likely an artifact of sequencing.

The specimen sequenced was PBMCs. The genes are TRBV5-1 and TRBJ2-3; 8 bases match TRBD2. The TCR comes from a man younger than 40 in good health and CMV-seronegative. This CDR3 is CASSRTRGEDTQYF. The CDR3 bases are TGCGCCAGCAGCCGGACGCGGGGGGAAGATACGCAGTATTTT.